This is a list of T cell receptor beta chains from one sample in a study of memory CD4+ T cells and cytomegalovirus serostatus. Data came from immunoSEQ multiplex PCR; TCRdb stores just in-frame clones and leaves some out. The table lists around 25,000 clones, about 76% of them singletons, with around 1% in the top ten. The sequenced sample was memory CD4+ T cells from blood. Source of these receptors: an adult in good health and CMV-seronegative. Both conserved end residues are part of each CDR3. The D gene is left open where the match is weak. Clone size, where shown, is once, few, many, or a class for clones that have expanded.

>.|TRBV5-5|TRBJ1-2|.
CASSLVQAANYGYTF
TGTGCCAGCAGCTTGGTCCAGGCGGCGAACTATGGCTACACCTTC
>.|TRBV7-2|TRBJ2-7|.
CASSLQAPTREQYF
TGTGCCAGCAGCTTACAAGCCCCGACCCGCGAGCAGTACTTC
>TRBD2|TRBV4-3|TRBJ2-3|.
CASSQDTSASTDTQYF
TGCGCCAGCAGCCAAGATACTAGCGCAAGCACAGATACGCAGTATTTT
>TRBD2|TRBV7-6|TRBJ2-5|.
CASSRGTSGTADQETQYF
TGTGCCAGCAGCCGAGGGACTAGCGGGACTGCCGACCAAGAGACCCAGTACTTC
>.|TRBV7-8|TRBJ2-3|.
CASTRTTADTQYF
TGTGCCAGCACTAGAACGACCGCGGATACGCAGTATTTT
>.|TRBV27|TRBJ1-4|once
CASRPTAWATNEKLFF
TGTGCCAGCAGGCCGACGGCGTGGGCAACTAATGAAAAACTGTTTTTT
>TRBD1|TRBV18|TRBJ1-6|.
CASSPRGLNSPLHF
TGTGCCAGCTCACCCAGGGGGTTGAATTCACCCCTCCACTTT
>TRBD2|TRBV5-1|TRBJ2-3|.
CASSSLIAGGQADTQYF
TGCGCCAGCAGCTCCCTCATAGCGGGGGGGCAGGCAGATACGCAGTATTTT
>TRBD1|TRBV6-6|TRBJ1-2|.
CASREGQGIYGYTF
TGTGCCAGCAGAGAGGGACAGGGCATATATGGCTACACCTTC
>.|TRBV7-8|TRBJ2-3|.
CASSLDPVKGDTQYF
TGTGCCAGCAGCTTAGATCCGGTGAAGGGAGATACGCAGTATTTT
>.|TRBV4-1|TRBJ2-1|once
CASSPGGDNEQFF
TGCGCCAGCAGCCCTGGGGGAGACAATGAGCAGTTCTTC
>TRBD2|TRBV4-2|TRBJ2-7|.
CASSQEGLAGYYEQYF
TGTGCCAGCAGCCAAGAGGGACTAGCGGGGTACTACGAGCAGTACTTC
>.|TRBV5-1|TRBJ2-1|.
CASSLYSSYNEQFF
TGCGCCAGCAGCCTCTACAGCTCCTACAATGAGCAGTTCTTC
>.|TRBV9|TRBJ2-3|.
CASSVDEGRTDTQYF
TGTGCCAGCAGCGTAGATGAGGGGCGGACAGATACGCAGTATTTT
>.|TRBV21-1|TRBJ2-7|.
CASSLKGGASYEQYF
TGTGCCAGCAGCCTAAAAGGCGGGGCCTCCTACGAGCAGTACTTC
>.|TRBV2|TRBJ2-1|.
CASRDHSSVYEQFF
TGTGCCAGCAGGGATCACTCATCGGTATATGAGCAGTTCTTC
>.|TRBV7-2|TRBJ1-2|.
CASSLALPGASGYTF
TGTGCCAGCAGCTTAGCGCTCCCGGGGGCAAGTGGCTACACCTTC
>.|TRBV18|TRBJ2-1|.
CASSPESLPYNEQFF
TGTGCCAGCTCACCAGAGAGCCTTCCCTACAATGAGCAGTTCTTC
>.|TRBV19|TRBJ2-2|.
CASSILLITGELFF
TGTGCCAGTAGTATTTTGCTTATCACCGGGGAGCTGTTTTTT
>.|TRBV2|TRBJ2-3|.
CASSAQGEGDTQYF
TGTGCCAGCAGTGCACAGGGAGAGGGAGATACGCAGTATTTT
>.|TRBV29-1|TRBJ2-2|.
CSYQSGQATNTGELFF
TGCAGCTACCAATCGGGGCAGGCAACGAACACCGGGGAGCTGTTTTTT
>.|TRBV28|TRBJ2-7|.
CASKDSLTSTYEQYF
TGTGCCAGCAAGGACAGTCTTACTTCTACCTACGAGCAGTACTTC
>.|TRBV11-3|TRBJ1-1|.
CASSLDSGQGNTEAFF
TGTGCCAGCAGCTTAGACAGCGGGCAGGGGAACACTGAAGCTTTCTTT
>.|TRBV28|TRBJ2-6|once
CASSFLIFSGANVLTF
TGTGCCAGCAGTTTTCTCATATTCTCTGGGGCCAACGTCCTGACTTTC